The 22 T cell receptor beta chains given below trace back to one sample, sequenced in a study of cytomegalovirus exposure and HLA in healthy donors. With 60 Vbeta and 13 Jbeta primers, the PCR was carried out. The table came from immunoSEQ multiplex PCR; TCRdb's copy has only in-frame clones and leaves some out. The sample has fewer than 110,000 clones, 75% seen once. Specimen: PBMCs. The origin of the receptors is a man in his fifties or sixties in good health and CMV-seronegative.

The rearrangement links TRBV28 to TRBJ1-4; TRBD1 matches 9 bases. The V and J ends lost 3 bases and 8 bases, in that order; junction bases with no gene match: 4. Germline values: CDR1 MDHEN, CDR2 SYDVKM. The CDR3 covers 14 residues. The CDR3 DNA reads TGTGCCAGCAGTTTCTACAGGGGGCGGGAAAAACTGTTTTTT. It is translated as CASSFYRGREKLFF.

The gene calls are TRBV9 and TRBJ2-1; 8 bases align to TRBD1. Germline CDR1 reads SGDLS; CDR2 reads YYNGEE. V was pared by 0 bases and J by 5 bases, with 4 bases of the junction left unmatched. The CDR3 covers 15 residues. The CDR3 reads CASSVAVTGDNEQFF. CDR3 DNA: TGTGCCAGCAGCGTAGCAGTGACAGGGGACAATGAGCAGTTCTTC.

This clone appeared a few times. The chain joins TRBV2 to TRBJ1-6, with TRBD1 matching 8 bases. CDR1 and CDR2 (germline): SNHLY, FYNNEI. J was trimmed by 10 bases and V by 4 bases; bases with no gene match: 9. The CDR3 has 15 residues. Here the CDR3 DNA reads TGTGCCAGCAGTGTTGAGGGACAGGCCGGGTCACCCCTCCACTTT. Translated, it gives CASSVEGQAGSPLHF. The full variable domain, rest sourced from reference TRBV2 and TRBJ1-6, is EPEVTQTPSHQVTQMGQEVILRCVPISNHLYFYWYRQILGQKVEFLVSFYNNEISEKSEIFDDQFSVERPDGSNFTLKIRSTKLEDSAMYFCASSVEGQAGSPLHFGNGTRLTVT.

The V call is TRBV6-1, the J call TRBJ1-1, with D hard to call. V lost 7 bases to trimming and J lost 4 bases, with 16 bases between them. The CDR3 spans 14 residues. CDR1 MNHNS and CDR2 SASEGT come from the germline V gene. CDR3 in amino acids: CASIRASSSTEAFF. The CDR3 DNA reads TGTGCCAGCATCCGGGCTAGCTCCAGCACTGAAGCTTTCTTT.

V gene TRBV19 combines with J gene TRBJ1-1, with unresolved D. The germline CDR1 and CDR2 sequences are LNHDA and SQIVND (reference sequence). V shed 7 bases and J shed 4 bases, with 7 bases lying between them. The CDR3 sequence is 11 residues long. CDR3 loop: CASTLFTEAFF. CDR3 coding DNA: TGTGCCAGTACCCTCTTCACTGAAGCTTTCTTT. The whole variable domain, remainder taken from reference TRBV19 and TRBJ1-1, is DGGITQSPKYLFRKEGQNVTLSCEQNLNHDAMYWYRQDPGQGLRLIYYSQIVNDFQKGDIAEGYSVSREKKESFPLTVTSAQKNPTAFYLCASTLFTEAFFGQGTRLTVV.

The CDR3 coding sequence is TGTGCCAGCAGTTCGACGACTAGCTCAAGGACCGGGGAGCTGTTTTTT. This translates into CASSSTTSSRTGELFF. The rearrangement joins TRBV6-4 to TRBJ2-2; 7 nucleotides line up with TRBD2. V was clipped by 5 bases and J by 5 bases; unmatched bases: 11. CDR3 size: 16 residues. CDR1 MRHNA and CDR2 SNTAGT come from the germline V gene.

V gene TRBV7-2 combines with J gene TRBJ2-1; TRBD2 matches at 7 bases. V lost 1 base and J lost 1; bases outside the gene matches: 7. The CDR3 spans 17 residues. CDR1 SGHTA and CDR2 FQGNSA come from the germline V gene. The CDR3 nucleotides read TGTGCCAGCAGCTTAGTTGGGCGGGGGAGTTCCTACAATGAGCAGTTCTTC. Its translation: CASSLVGRGSSYNEQFF. The full variable domain, completed using reference TRBV7-2 and TRBJ2-1, is GAGVSQSPSNKVTEKGKDVELRCDPISGHTALYWYRQSLGQGLEFLIYFQGNSAPDKSGLPSDRFSAERTGGSVSTLTIQRTQQEDSAVYLCASSLVGRGSSYNEQFFGPGTRLTVL.

The V call is TRBV19, the J call TRBJ2-2, with a tentative D call TRBD1 (6 bases). Germline V gene lookup returns CDR1 LNHDA and CDR2 SQIVND (reference sequence). V was shortened by 5 bases and J by 1 base, with 8 bases between the two germline ends. This CDR3 has 14 residues. For the CDR3, the DNA is TGTGCCAGTAGTTTCAGGGGGAACACCGGGGAGCTGTTTTTT. This codes for CASSFRGNTGELFF.

The chain uses TRBV30 and TRBJ1-2; TRBD1 is a possible D gene (6 bases). CDR3 length: 13 residues. Germline V CDR1 and CDR2: GTSNPN, SVGIG (reference sequence). V shed 4 bases and J shed 8 bases, with 17 bases lying between them. The CDR3 sequence: CAWKSQGSGGYTF. The CDR3 DNA is TGTGCCTGGAAGTCGCAGGGGTCGGGAGGCTACACCTTC.

The rearrangement links TRBV4-2 to TRBJ2-2; TRBD2 aligns across 8 bases. V lost 1 base and J lost 4; bases outside the gene matches: 2. This CDR3 is 15 amino acids long. Germline loops: CDR1 LGHNA, CDR2 YNFKEQ. The CDR3 loop reads CASSQAGGSTGELFF. The CDR3 coding sequence is TGTGCCAGCAGCCAAGCGGGGGGGAGCACCGGGGAGCTGTTTTTT.

This clone was observed a single time. This chain uses TRBV27 with TRBJ1-2, with 7 positions matching TRBD1. CDR3 length: 13 amino acids. In germline, CDR1 is MNHEY, CDR2 SMNVEV (reference sequence). V gave up 3 bases and J gave up 3 bases; unmatched junction bases: 1. The CDR3 region has the DNA TGTGCCAGCAGTTTCGGACAGGACTATGGCTACACCTTC. It translates to CASSFGQDYGYTF.

This chain joins TRBV7-2 and TRBJ2-5; TRBD2 aligns across 12 bases. There are 14 residues in the CDR3. V was pared by 5 bases and J by 5 bases, with 3 bases of the junction left unmatched. Looked up from germline, CDR1 is SGHTA and CDR2 is FQGNSA. The CDR3, as DNA: TGTGCCAGCAGCGCTAGCGGGAGGGGGGAGACCCAGTACTTC. Translation: CASSASGRGETQYF. Full variable domain (outside the CDR3, taken from reference TRBV7-2 and TRBJ2-5): GAGVSQSPSNKVTEKGKDVELRCDPISGHTALYWYRQSLGQGLEFLIYFQGNSAPDKSGLPSDRFSAERTGGSVSTLTIQRTQQEDSAVYLCASSASGRGETQYFGPGTRLLVL.

This chain joins TRBV5-4 and TRBJ1-2; a possible D gene is TRBD1 (6 bases). The CDR3 runs 15 residues. The germline gives CDR1 SGHNT, CDR2 YYREEE (reference sequence). Deletions cut 3 bases from V and 4 bases from J, with 16 bases between. The CDR3 spells CASSYYDRMTYGYTF. The CDR3 DNA follows: TGTGCCAGCAGCTACTACGACAGGATGACCTATGGCTACACCTTC. The full variable domain, completed using reference TRBV5-4 and TRBJ1-2, is ETGVTQSPTHLIKTRGQQVTLRCSSQSGHNTVSWYQQALGQGPQFIFQYYREEENGRGNFPPRFSGLQFPNYSSELNVNALELDDSALYLCASSYYDRMTYGYTFGSGTRLTVV.

The chain couples TRBV5-6 to TRBJ1-3; unclear D gene. This CDR3 is built from 17 residues. Germline V gene sequence: CDR1 SGHDT, CDR2 YYEEEE. The V end lost 4 bases, the J end lost 7 bases, and 24 bases lay between the germline ends. The CDR3 loop is CASSRAWRPISANTIYF. The DNA for the CDR3 is TGTGCCAGCAGCCGGGCTTGGAGGCCAATTAGCGCCAACACCATATATTTT.

This clone was seen only once. The chain has TRBV29-1 and TRBJ1-1, with TRBD1 matching 7 bases. The length of the CDR3 is 12 residues. Trimming cost V 7 bases and J 5 bases; bases outside gene matches: 7. Germline assignment: CDR1 SQVTM and CDR2 ANQGSEA. The chain's CDR3 is CSGKQGRTEAFF. In DNA form, the CDR3 reads TGCAGCGGTAAACAGGGGCGGACTGAAGCTTTCTTT.

The rearrangement uses TRBV6-5 and TRBJ1-5; 9 nucleotides line up with TRBD1. With V trimmed by 6 bases and J by 4 bases, 7 bases remained unmatched. Germline values: CDR1 MNHEY, CDR2 SVGAGI. The CDR3 sequence is 15 residues long. CDR3 amino acids: CASSPDRGWNQPQHF. In DNA form, the CDR3 reads TGTGCCAGCAGCCCCGACAGGGGGTGGAATCAGCCCCAGCATTTT.

J is TRBJ1-3 and V is TRBV10-2; 10 bases agree with TRBD1. Germline CDR1 WSHSY, CDR2 SAAADI. This CDR3 region has 13 residues. V lost 2 bases and J lost 8; bases outside the gene matches: 0. CDR3 region: CASSEDRGHTIYF. As DNA, the CDR3 is TGCGCCAGCAGTGAGGACAGGGGGCACACCATATATTTT.

This sequence joins TRBV5-1 and TRBJ2-1, with a tentative D call TRBD2 (5 bases). Per the germline V gene, CDR1 is SGHRS and CDR2 is YFSETQ. V was clipped by 4 bases and J by 2 bases, with 13 bases between them. The CDR3 is 15 residues long. DNA for the CDR3: TGCGCCAGCAGCGTTGGACTGACTACCTACAATGAGCAGTTCTTC. This codes for CASSVGLTTYNEQFF. Full variable domain (remainder filled in from reference TRBV5-1 and TRBJ2-1): KAGVTQTPRYLIKTRGQQVTLSCSPISGHRSVSWYQQTPGQGLQFLFEYFSETQRNKGNFPGRFSGRQFSNSRSEMNVSTLELGDSALYLCASSVGLTTYNEQFFGPGTRLTVL.

The J gene is TRBJ2-2, the V gene TRBV6-5; 7 positions match TRBD1. V lost 7 bases and J lost 7; bases outside the gene matches: 9. This CDR3 has 14 amino acids. Germline V CDR1 and CDR2: MNHEY, SVGAGI. The CDR3 here is CASIQDRLSGELFF. The CDR3 nucleotides read TGTGCCAGCATTCAGGACAGGCTCAGCGGGGAGCTGTTTTTT.

The rearrangement uses TRBV2 and TRBJ2-7, with TRBD1 identical over 7 bases. The CDR3 loop spans 12 amino acids. The germline V gene has CDR1 SNHLY and CDR2 FYNNEI. Losses at the gene ends were 2 bases for V and 9 bases for J; bases not matched to a gene: 4. CDR3 residues: CASSEKGALQYF. In nucleotides, the CDR3 is TGTGCCAGCAGTGAAAAGGGGGCATTGCAGTACTTC.

The rearrangement links TRBV6-5 to TRBJ1-5; tentatively, D is TRBD1 (5 bases). V lost 8 bases, J lost 1 base, and 15 bases lay in between. CDR3 size: 15 residues. Germline V lookup: CDR1 MNHEY, CDR2 SVGAGI. The CDR3 loop reads CASGLGGGSNQPQHF. The CDR3 DNA follows: TGTGCCAGCGGACTCGGGGGGGGGAGCAATCAGCCCCAGCATTTT.

V and J are TRBV7-2 and TRBJ1-1; D is ambiguous. The CDR3 sequence is 13 residues long. Looked up from germline, CDR1 is SGHTA and CDR2 is FQGNSA. Trimming removed 3 bases at V and 1 base at J, with 6 bases between. This CDR3 is CASSFHRNTEAFF. Written as DNA, the CDR3 is TGTGCCAGCAGCTTCCATAGGAACACTGAAGCTTTCTTT.